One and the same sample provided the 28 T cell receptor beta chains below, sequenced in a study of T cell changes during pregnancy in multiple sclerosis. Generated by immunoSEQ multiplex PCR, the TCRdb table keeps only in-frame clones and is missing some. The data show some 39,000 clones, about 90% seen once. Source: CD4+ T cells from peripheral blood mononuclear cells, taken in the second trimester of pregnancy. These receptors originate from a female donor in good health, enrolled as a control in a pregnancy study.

CDR3 region: CASSIRSWSSNYGYTF. CDR3 DNA: TGTGCCAGTAGTATTCGAAGTTGGAGTTCTAACTATGGCTACACCTTC. The chain carries TRBV19 and TRBJ1-2; no reliable D call. CDR1 is LNHDA and CDR2 is SQIVND in the germline V gene (reference sequence). This CDR3 contains 16 residues. Trimming removed 3 bases at V and 0 bases at J, with 14 bases between.

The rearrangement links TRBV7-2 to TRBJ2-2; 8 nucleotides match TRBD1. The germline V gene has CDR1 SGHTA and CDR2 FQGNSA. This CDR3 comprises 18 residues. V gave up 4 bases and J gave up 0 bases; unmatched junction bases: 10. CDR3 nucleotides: TGTGCCAGCAGCTCCCACCAGGGACAGGCCTCGAACACCGGGGAGCTGTTTTTT. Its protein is CASSSHQGQASNTGELFF.

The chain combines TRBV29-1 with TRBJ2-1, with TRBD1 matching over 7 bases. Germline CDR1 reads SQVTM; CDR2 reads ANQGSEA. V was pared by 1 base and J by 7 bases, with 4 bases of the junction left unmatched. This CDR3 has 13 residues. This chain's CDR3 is CSVEGHRGNEQFF. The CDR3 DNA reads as TGCAGCGTTGAAGGTCACAGGGGTAATGAGCAGTTCTTC.

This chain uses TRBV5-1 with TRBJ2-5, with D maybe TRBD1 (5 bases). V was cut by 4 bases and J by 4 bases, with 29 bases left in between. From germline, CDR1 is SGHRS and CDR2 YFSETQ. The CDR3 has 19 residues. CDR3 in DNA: TGCGCCAGCAGCCCACAATACCTCTCCAGGGATCGGGTTGGAGAGACCCAGTACTTC. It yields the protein CASSPQYLSRDRVGETQYF.

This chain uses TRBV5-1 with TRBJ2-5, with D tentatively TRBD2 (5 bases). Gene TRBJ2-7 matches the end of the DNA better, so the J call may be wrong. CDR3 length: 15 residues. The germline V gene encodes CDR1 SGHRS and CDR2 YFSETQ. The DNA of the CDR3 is TGCGCCAGCAGCCCGTCACTCGGGGATAGCTACGAGCAGTACTTC. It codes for CASSPSLGDSYEQYF.

CDR3 sequence reads: CASSLGQENQPQHF. The CDR3 DNA sequence: TGTGCCAGCAGCTTAGGACAGGAGAATCAGCCCCAGCATTTT. The V and J genes are TRBV7-9 and TRBJ1-5, with a tentative D call TRBD1 (6 bases). Trimming left V 1 base short and J 4 bases short, with 8 bases between. The CDR3 covers 14 residues. Germline V gene data show CDR1 as SEHNR and CDR2 as FQNEAQ (reference sequence).

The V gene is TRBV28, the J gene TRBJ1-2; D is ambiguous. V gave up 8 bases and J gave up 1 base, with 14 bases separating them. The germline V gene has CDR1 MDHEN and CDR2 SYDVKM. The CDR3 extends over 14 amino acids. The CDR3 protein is CASLFTGGNYGYTF. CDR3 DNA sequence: TGTGCCAGCTTGTTTACCGGTGGTAACTATGGCTACACCTTC.

The CDR3 nucleotides read TGTGCCTGGAGGCGACAAGGAAATTCACCCCTCCACTTT. Its translation is CAWRRQGNSPLHF. This rearrangement joins TRBV30 to TRBJ1-6; no firm D call. The germline V gene encodes CDR1 GTSNPN and CDR2 SVGIG (reference sequence). Trimming left V 3 bases short and J 7 bases short, with 10 bases between. CDR3 length equals 13 residues.

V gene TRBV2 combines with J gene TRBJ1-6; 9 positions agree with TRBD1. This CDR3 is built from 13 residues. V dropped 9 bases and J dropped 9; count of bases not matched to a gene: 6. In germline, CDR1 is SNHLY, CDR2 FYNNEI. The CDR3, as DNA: TGTGCCAGGACGGGACAGGGAGGTTCACCCCTCCACTTT. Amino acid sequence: CARTGQGGSPLHF.

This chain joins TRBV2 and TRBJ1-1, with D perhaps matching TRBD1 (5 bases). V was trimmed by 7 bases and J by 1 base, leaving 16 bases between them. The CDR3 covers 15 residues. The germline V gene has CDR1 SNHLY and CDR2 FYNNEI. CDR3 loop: CASIEGAGRNTEAFF. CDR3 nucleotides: TGTGCCAGCATCGAAGGGGCCGGACGGAACACTGAAGCTTTCTTT.

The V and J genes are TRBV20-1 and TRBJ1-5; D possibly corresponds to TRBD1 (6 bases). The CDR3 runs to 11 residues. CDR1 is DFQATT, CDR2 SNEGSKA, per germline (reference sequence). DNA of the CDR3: TGCAGCGCAGGGGCTGATCAGCCCCAGCATTTT. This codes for CSAGADQPQHF.

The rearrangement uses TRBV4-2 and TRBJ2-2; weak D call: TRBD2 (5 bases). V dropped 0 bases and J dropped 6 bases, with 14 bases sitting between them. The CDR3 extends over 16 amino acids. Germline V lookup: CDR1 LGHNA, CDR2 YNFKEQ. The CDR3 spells CASSQDQMDSPGELFF. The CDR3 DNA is TGTGCCAGCAGCCAAGATCAGATGGACTCCCCCGGGGAGCTGTTTTTT.

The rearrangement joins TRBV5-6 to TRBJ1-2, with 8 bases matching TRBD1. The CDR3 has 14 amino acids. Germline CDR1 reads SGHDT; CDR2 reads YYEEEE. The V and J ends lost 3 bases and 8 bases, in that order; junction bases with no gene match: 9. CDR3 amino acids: CASSSGQGSRGYTF. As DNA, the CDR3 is TGTGCCAGCAGCTCTGGACAGGGAAGTAGAGGCTACACCTTC.

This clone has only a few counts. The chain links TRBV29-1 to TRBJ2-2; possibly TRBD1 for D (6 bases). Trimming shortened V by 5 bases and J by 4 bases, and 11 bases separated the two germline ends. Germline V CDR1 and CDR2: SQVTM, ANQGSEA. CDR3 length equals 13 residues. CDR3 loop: CSVIGGGTGELFF. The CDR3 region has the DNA TGCAGCGTTATTGGGGGCGGCACCGGGGAGCTGTTTTTT.

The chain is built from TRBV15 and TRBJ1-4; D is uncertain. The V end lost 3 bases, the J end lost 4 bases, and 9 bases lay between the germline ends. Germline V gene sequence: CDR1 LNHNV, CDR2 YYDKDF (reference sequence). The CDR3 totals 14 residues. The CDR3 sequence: CATSSRTYNEKLFF. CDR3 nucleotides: TGTGCCACCAGCAGCCGCACCTATAATGAAAAACTGTTTTTT.

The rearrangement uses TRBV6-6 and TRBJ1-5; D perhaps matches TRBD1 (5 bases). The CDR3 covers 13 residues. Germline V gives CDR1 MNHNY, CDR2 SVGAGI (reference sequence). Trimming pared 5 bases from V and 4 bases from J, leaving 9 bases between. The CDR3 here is CASSATDNQPQHF. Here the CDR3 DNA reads TGTGCCAGCAGTGCGACAGATAATCAGCCCCAGCATTTT.

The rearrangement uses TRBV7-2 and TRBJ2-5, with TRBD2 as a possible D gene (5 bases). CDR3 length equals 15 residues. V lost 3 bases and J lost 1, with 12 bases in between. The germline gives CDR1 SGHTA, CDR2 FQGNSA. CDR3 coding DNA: TGTGCCAGCAGCTTGGTATGGACTCCCCAAGAGACCCAGTACTTC. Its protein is CASSLVWTPQETQYF.

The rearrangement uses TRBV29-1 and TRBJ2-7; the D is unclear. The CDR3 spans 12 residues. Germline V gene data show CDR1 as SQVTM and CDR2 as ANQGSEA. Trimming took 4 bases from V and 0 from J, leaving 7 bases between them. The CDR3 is CSVGGASYEQYF. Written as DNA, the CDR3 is TGCAGCGTTGGAGGTGCCTCCTACGAGCAGTACTTC.

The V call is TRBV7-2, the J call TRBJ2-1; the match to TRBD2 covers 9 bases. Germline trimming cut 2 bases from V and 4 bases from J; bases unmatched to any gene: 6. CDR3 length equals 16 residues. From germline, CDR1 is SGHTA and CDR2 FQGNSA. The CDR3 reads CASSLRAGGLYNEQFF. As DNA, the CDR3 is TGTGCCAGCAGCTTACGAGCGGGGGGCCTTTACAATGAGCAGTTCTTC. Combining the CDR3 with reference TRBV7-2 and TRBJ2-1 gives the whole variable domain GAGVSQSPSNKVTEKGKDVELRCDPISGHTALYWYRQSLGQGLEFLIYFQGNSAPDKSGLPSDRFSAERTGGSVSTLTIQRTQQEDSAVYLCASSLRAGGLYNEQFFGPGTRLTVL.

The CDR3 nucleotides are TGTGCCAGCAGCCAATCCCAGGGGGTCTATGGCTACACCTTC. Translation: CASSQSQGVYGYTF. This chain connects TRBV14 to TRBJ1-2; 7 nucleotides align to TRBD1. V was clipped by 2 bases and J by 4 bases; unmatched bases: 4. This CDR3 spans 14 amino acids. The germline V gene encodes CDR1 SGHDN and CDR2 FVKESK. Looking up the rest from reference TRBV14 and TRBJ1-2 gives the full variable domain: EAGVTQFPSHSVIEKGQTVTLRCDPISGHDNLYWYRRVMGKEIKFLLHFVKESKQDESGMPNNRFLAERTGGTYSTLKVQPAELEDSGVYFCASSQSQGVYGYTFGSGTRLTVV.

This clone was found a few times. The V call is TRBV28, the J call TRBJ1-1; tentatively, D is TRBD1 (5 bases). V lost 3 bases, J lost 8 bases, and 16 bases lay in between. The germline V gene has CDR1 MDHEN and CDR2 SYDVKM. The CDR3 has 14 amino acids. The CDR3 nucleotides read TGTGCCAGCAGTTTGGACACTTACAGGATCGAAGCTTTCTTT. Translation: CASSLDTYRIEAFF. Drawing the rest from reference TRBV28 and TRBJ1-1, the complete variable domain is DVKVTQSSRYLVKRTGEKVFLECVQDMDHENMFWYRQDPGLGLRLIYFSYDVKMKEKGDIPEGYSVSREKKERFSLILESASTNQTSMYLCASSLDTYRIEAFFGQGTRLTVV.

The CDR3 DNA follows: TGTGCCAGCGCTAGCAGGGGGGAGACCCAGTACTTC. Encoded protein: CASASRGETQYF. This chain uses TRBV25-1 with TRBJ2-5; 7 bases fit TRBD1. Germline V gene sequence: CDR1 MGHDK, CDR2 SYGVNS. V was clipped by 8 bases and J by 5 bases; unmatched bases: 5. CDR3 size: 12 residues.

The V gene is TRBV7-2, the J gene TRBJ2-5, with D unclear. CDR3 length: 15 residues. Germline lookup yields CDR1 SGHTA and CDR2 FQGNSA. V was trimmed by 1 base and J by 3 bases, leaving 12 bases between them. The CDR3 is CASSLVFHEEETQYF. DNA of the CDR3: TGTGCCAGCAGCTTAGTCTTTCACGAGGAAGAGACCCAGTACTTC.

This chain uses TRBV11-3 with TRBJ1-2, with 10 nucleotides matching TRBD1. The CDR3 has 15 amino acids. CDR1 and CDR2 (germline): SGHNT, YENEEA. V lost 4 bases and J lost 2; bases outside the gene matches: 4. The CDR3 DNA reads TGTGCCAGCAGCTACCGGGACAGGGGAAACTATGGCTACACCTTC. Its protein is CASSYRDRGNYGYTF.

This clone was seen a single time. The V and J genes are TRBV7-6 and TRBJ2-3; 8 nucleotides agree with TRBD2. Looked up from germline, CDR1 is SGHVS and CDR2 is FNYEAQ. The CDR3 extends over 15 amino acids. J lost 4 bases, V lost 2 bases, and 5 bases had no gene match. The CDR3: CASSLIAGTADTQYF. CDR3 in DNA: TGTGCCAGCAGCTTAATAGCGGGAACAGCAGATACGCAGTATTTT.

The CDR3 region has the DNA TGTGCCTGGAGCCCCGGCGGCCCCTATGGCTACACCTTC. It is translated as CAWSPGGPYGYTF. This chain links TRBV30 with TRBJ1-2; D not certain. V lost 3 bases, J lost 4 bases, and 12 bases lay in between. Germline loops: CDR1 GTSNPN, CDR2 SVGIG (reference sequence). CDR3 length: 13 residues.

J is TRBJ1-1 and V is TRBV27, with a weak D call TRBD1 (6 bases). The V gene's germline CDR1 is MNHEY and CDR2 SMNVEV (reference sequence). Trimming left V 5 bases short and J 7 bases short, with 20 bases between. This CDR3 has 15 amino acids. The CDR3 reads CASSIPRGGASEAFF. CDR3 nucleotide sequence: TGTGCCAGCAGTATCCCCCGGGGGGGGGCGAGTGAAGCTTTCTTT.

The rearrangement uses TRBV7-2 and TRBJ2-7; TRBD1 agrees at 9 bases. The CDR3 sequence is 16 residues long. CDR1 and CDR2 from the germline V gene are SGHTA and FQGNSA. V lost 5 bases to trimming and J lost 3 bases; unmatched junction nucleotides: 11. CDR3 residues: CASSPILGQGRYEQYF. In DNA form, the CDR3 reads TGTGCCAGCAGCCCAATCCTGGGACAGGGCCGCTACGAGCAGTACTTC.